A selection of T cell receptor beta chains follows, all from one sample in a study of blood T cell dynamics during melanoma immunotherapy. Method: immunoSEQ multiplex PCR; TCRdb's copy keeps in-frame clones and lacks some. The sample includes approximately 11,000 clones, around nine tenths seen only once; the top ten take 20% to 30%. The sequencing here drew on blood, taken from a patient treated with checkpoint blockade. Receptors were obtained from a human donor with melanoma. The CDR3 runs from the conserved cysteine through the conserved F or W. The D gene is left open where the match is weak. Clone size is shown for a subset of rows, as once, few, many or a class of expanded clone.

clone_size j_call v_call d_call cdr3_length cdr3_nt cdr3_aa
- TRBJ1-2 TRBV30 TRBD1 16 TGTGCCTGGAGCAATCCGGGACAGGGGTTTTACTATGGCTACACCTTC CAWSNPGQGFYYGYTF
- TRBJ2-1 TRBV28 TRBD2 16 TGTGCCAGCAGTCTTACTCTAGCGGGGGTATACAATGAGCAGTTCTTC CASSLTLAGVYNEQFF
- TRBJ2-2 TRBV19 - 14 TGTGCCAGTAGTATCCAGGGGAACACCGGGGAGCTGTTTTTT CASSIQGNTGELFF
- TRBJ2-7 TRBV2 TRBD1 15 TGTGCCAGCAGTGAGGGGACAGGGGAGAGCTACGAGCAGTACTTC CASSEGTGESYEQYF
few TRBJ2-7 TRBV29-1 - 13 TGCAGCGTTGTGGCAGCCGATACCTACGAGCAGTACTTC CSVVAADTYEQYF
- TRBJ1-4 TRBV18 TRBD1 15 TGTGCCAGCTCACCCCAGGGGGGGCGCATTGAAAAACTGTTTTTT CASSPQGGRIEKLFF
- TRBJ2-3 TRBV5-1 TRBD1 16 TGCGCCAGCGCCCGGGGACAGGGGAATGTGGCAGATACGCAGTATTTT CASARGQGNVADTQYF
- TRBJ1-2 TRBV7-3 - 13 TGTGCCAGCAGCAGAGACCGGGGGCACGGCTACACCTTC CASSRDRGHGYTF
- TRBJ2-7 TRBV7-8 - 13 TGTGCCAGCAGCCGGGACCCCACCTACGAGCAGTACTTC CASSRDPTYEQYF
- TRBJ1-1 TRBV27 TRBD1 14 TGTGCCAGCAGTCCTAGGGGGCGCCGGGCTGAAGCTTTCTTT CASSPRGRRAEAFF
- TRBJ1-1 TRBV6-5 - 15 TGTGCCAGCAGTTACTCGGCCGGCCACCGGGGGGAAGCTTTCTTT CASSYSAGHRGEAFF
- TRBJ2-1 TRBV5-1 TRBD2 14 TGCGCCAGCAGCTCCAGGACTAGCGGAGGGGAGCAGTTCTTC CASSSRTSGGEQFF
few TRBJ1-2 TRBV10-1 - 13 TGCGCCAGCAGCCCCGGGGGCAATTATGGCTACACCTTC CASSPGGNYGYTF
- TRBJ2-1 TRBV7-7 - 17 TGTGCTAGCAGCTTATGGGGCGGAGGCCCATCCTACAATGAGCAGTTCTTC CASSLWGGGPSYNEQFF
few TRBJ1-1 TRBV6-5 - 11 TGTGCCAGCTCTAGGAACACTGAAGCTTTCTTT CASSRNTEAFF
- TRBJ2-1 TRBV14 TRBD2 14 TGTGCCAGCAGCTCTCGGGTAGCGGGAGCTGAGCAGTTCTTC CASSSRVAGAEQFF
- TRBJ1-1 TRBV19 - 14 TGTGCCAGCACCACCGGGACGGGGGGCACTGAAGCTTTCTTT CASTTGTGGTEAFF
- TRBJ2-3 TRBV19 - 15 TGTGCCAGTACAGGGGGCGGGAGGGCAGCAGATACGCAGTATTTT CASTGGGRAADTQYF
- TRBJ2-7 TRBV30 TRBD2 12 TGTGCCTGGAGTCCTAGCGGGTACGAGCAGTACTTC CAWSPSGYEQYF
- TRBJ1-1 TRBV19 - 14 TGTGCCAGTAGTCCCCGGCCCGCGGGCACTGAAGCTTTCTTT CASSPRPAGTEAFF
once TRBJ2-1 TRBV5-6 TRBD2 13 TGTGCCAGCAGCTTCCTAGCGGATAATGAGCAGTTCTTC CASSFLADNEQFF
- TRBJ2-2 TRBV5-6 TRBD1 16 TGTGCCAGCAGCTTGGGACAGGGGCGTCGGACCGGGGAGCTGTTTTTT CASSLGQGRRTGELFF
- TRBJ2-1 TRBV7-9 TRBD1 15 TGTGCCAGCAGCCCGGGACAGGGGAACTACAATGAGCAGTTCTTC CASSPGQGNYNEQFF
- TRBJ1-3 TRBV5-6 - 15 TGTGCCAGCAGCTATTTACGGGACTCTGGAAACACCATATATTTT CASSYLRDSGNTIYF
- TRBJ2-1 TRBV11-2 - 15 TGTGCCAGCAGCTTAGCCGGGGGCCCCTACAATGAGCAGTTCTTC CASSLAGGPYNEQFF
- TRBJ1-6 TRBV7-3 TRBD1 15 TGTGCCAGCAGCTTAAATCCAGGGGGTAATTCACCCCTCCACTTT CASSLNPGGNSPLHF
- TRBJ1-5 TRBV28 - 16 TGTGCCAGCTTATTGGCTGGACAGAGGGATTATCAGCCCCAGCATTTT CASLLAGQRDYQPQHF
- TRBJ2-6 TRBV28 TRBD2 17 TGTGCCAGCAGTTCGACTAGCGGGTTCTCTGGGGCCAACGTCCTGACTTTC CASSSTSGFSGANVLTF
- TRBJ2-1 TRBV5-1 TRBD2 14 TGCGCCAGCGCCCTGGGGGGAGGGCCCTATGAGCAGTTCTTC CASALGGGPYEQFF
- TRBJ2-1 TRBV27 TRBD2 19 TGTGCCAGCAGTTTATCGAAGGCTAGCGGGAGACAGTATAGGAATGAGCAGTTCTTC CASSLSKASGRQYRNEQFF
- TRBJ2-1 TRBV6-1 TRBD2 18 TGTGCCAGCAGTGGACCAGAGACTAGCGGGGGCGATTACAATGAGCAGTTCTTC CASSGPETSGGDYNEQFF
once TRBJ1-5 TRBV30 - 13 TGTGCCTGGAGTGTACTACTAGATCAGCCCCAGCATTTT CAWSVLLDQPQHF
- TRBJ2-1 TRBV7-7 - 14 TGTGCTAGCAGCCCCGGGTGGGCCCACAATGAGCAGTTCTTC CASSPGWAHNEQFF
- TRBJ2-3 TRBV10-1 TRBD2 15 TGCGCCAGCAGTGAAGGAAGCGGGACTACAGATACGCAGTATTTT CASSEGSGTTDTQYF
- TRBJ2-5 TRBV5-1 - 14 TGCGCCACCGGGGCTGGGAGGCCCCAAGAGACCCAGTACTTC CATGAGRPQETQYF
- TRBJ2-7 TRBV29-1 - 14 TGCAGCGTCCAGGACACCCTGGGGGCTTACGAGCAGTACTTC CSVQDTLGAYEQYF
- TRBJ2-1 TRBV19 - 16 TGTGCCAGTAGTCCGCCGATGGGAGCGGTGAACAATGAGCAGTTCTTC CASSPPMGAVNNEQFF
- TRBJ1-2 TRBV27 - 13 TGTGCCAGCAGTTTGGGCAGGGCCTATGGCTACACCTTC CASSLGRAYGYTF
- TRBJ2-1 TRBV5-1 - 13 TGCGCCAGCAGCCCGGCCCCTCGGAATGAGCAGTTCTTC CASSPAPRNEQFF
- TRBJ1-2 TRBV19 - 13 TGTGCCAGTAGTATGGCAGGGTTCTATGGCTACACCTTC CASSMAGFYGYTF
- TRBJ2-1 TRBV11-2 TRBD2 15 TGTGCCAGCAGCACCCGACTAGCGCCCTACAATGAGCAGTTCTTC CASSTRLAPYNEQFF
once TRBJ2-7 TRBV6-5 - 15 TGTGCCAGCAGTTACGGTAGCGTCGGCTCCTACGAGCAGTACTTC CASSYGSVGSYEQYF
- TRBJ1-1 TRBV5-5 - 13 TGTGCCAGCAGCCCGCCCGGACGGTCCGAAGCTTTCTTT CASSPPGRSEAFF
- TRBJ1-1 TRBV5-1 - 15 TGCGCCAGCAGCTTGGGGTGGCCATTGAACACTGAAGCTTTCTTT CASSLGWPLNTEAFF
- TRBJ2-5 TRBV18 - 12 TGTGCCAGCTCACCGAGGCTGGAGACCCAGTACTTC CASSPRLETQYF
- TRBJ2-7 TRBV4-1 - 14 TGCGCCAGCAGCCTGGGACACACTACCTACGAGCAGTACTTC CASSLGHTTYEQYF
once TRBJ1-5 TRBV28 TRBD1 15 TGTGCCAGCACCCCCCTGGGACAGGGACACCAGCCCCAGCATTTT CASTPLGQGHQPQHF
- TRBJ1-5 TRBV5-4 - 16 TGTGCCAGCAGCTTTTTCCAGGGTGGTAGCAATCAGCCCCAGCATTTT CASSFFQGGSNQPQHF
few TRBJ1-1 TRBV30 - 12 TGTGCCTGGAGCCCGTATGGTACTGAAGCTTTCTTT CAWSPYGTEAFF